Each of the 6 T cell receptor beta chains below was sequenced from the same sample in a study of blood T cell repertoires in COVID-19. The assay was immunoSEQ multiplex PCR, and TCRdb's table has in-frame clones only and misses some. Of hundreds of thousands of clones detected, around 86% appear once; the ten largest clones hold about 6.3%. The sequenced material came from peripheral blood. These receptors all come from a man in his sixties who had recovered from COVID-19.

The CDR3 sequence: CASSSGQGEFF. The CDR3 bases are TGTGCCAGCAGCTCCGGACAGGGGGAGTTCTTC. The chain recombines TRBV5-6 with TRBJ2-1; TRBD1 matches 10 bases. This CDR3 is 11 amino acids long. The V gene end was trimmed by 3 bases and the J gene end by 14 bases; junction bases not matched to a gene: 2. From germline, CDR1 is SGHDT and CDR2 YYEEEE.

V is TRBV18 and J is TRBJ1-1; 8 positions agree with TRBD1. V lost 3 bases, J lost 1 base, and 10 bases stayed unmatched. The germline CDR1 and CDR2 sequences are KGHSH and LQKENI. The CDR3 length is 17 residues. The CDR3 coding sequence is TGTGCCAGCTCACCCAGGGGGCGGAATGGCTGGAACACTGAAGCTTTCTTT. Its translation: CASSPRGRNGWNTEAFF.

This clone was counted between two and nine times. The chain couples TRBV7-9 to TRBJ1-2; TRBD1 aligns across 9 bases. Unmatched junction bases numbered 10, after V lost 6 bases and J lost 2 bases. The CDR3 sequence is 16 residues long. Germline CDR1 SEHNR, CDR2 FQNEAQ (reference sequence). DNA of the CDR3: TGTGCCAGCAGTCCCCGGCCGACAGGGGGAAACTATGGCTACACCTTC. Encoded protein: CASSPRPTGGNYGYTF.

This clone occurred once. The chain carries TRBV6-5 and TRBJ2-5; 9 bases line up with TRBD1. CDR1 is MNHEY, CDR2 SVGAGI, per germline. The CDR3 extends over 14 amino acids. J was trimmed by 4 bases and V by 5 bases; bases with no gene match: 5. The CDR3 DNA follows: TGTGCCAGCAGTCCCGGGACAGGGAGAGAGACCCAGTACTTC. Amino acid sequence: CASSPGTGRETQYF.

CDR3 DNA: TGCGCCAGCAGCTCCCGGACTAGCGGGAAGACAATGAACACCGGGGAGCTGTTTTTT. This gives the protein CASSSRTSGKTMNTGELFF. V and J are TRBV4-1 and TRBJ2-2; the match to TRBD2 covers 12 bases. Trimming took 5 bases from V and 1 from J; bases not matched to a gene: 11. The CDR3 runs 19 residues. Germline assignment: CDR1 MGHRA and CDR2 YSYEKL.

The chain recombines TRBV19 with TRBJ1-5, with 7 positions matching TRBD1. CDR1 LNHDA and CDR2 SQIVND come from the germline V gene (reference sequence). Trimming removed 5 bases from V and 0 bases from J; junction bases left unmatched: 13. The CDR3 extends over 18 amino acids. CDR3 DNA sequence: TGTGCCAGTAGTCGAAACGGTCGACAGGGCGGTAGCAATCAGCCCCAGCATTTT. Its translation is CASSRNGRQGGSNQPQHF.